The 12 T cell receptor beta chains below come from one sample, sequenced in a study of brain metastases from non-small cell lung cancer. The protocol was immunoSEQ multiplex PCR, while the TCRdb copy is restricted to in-frame clones and leaves out a portion. The table has a few thousand clones, approximately 90% seen once; the top ten hold 3.5% to 4.5%. Sequencing used primary lung tumor tissue. Every receptor here comes from a donor over 35 with non-small cell lung cancer.

Remarks on this clone: A read error may produce the germline difference seen at one junction end. The rearrangement uses TRBV5-8 and TRBJ2-6; D may be TRBD1 or TRBD2 (5 bases each). Germline CDR1 and CDR2: SGHTS and YDEGEE. This CDR3 contains 12 residues. The CDR3 DNA is TGTACCAGCAGCTCGGGGCGAGGGGTCCTGACTTTC. It specifies CTSSSGRGVLTF.

The rearrangement links TRBV7-9 to TRBJ1-6; unclear D gene. V lost 6 bases and J 7 bases, leaving 4 bases between the germline ends. Germline V lookup: CDR1 SEHNR, CDR2 FQNEAQ (reference sequence). The CDR3 sequence is 11 residues long. The CDR3 region has the DNA TGTGCCAGCAGTCTCAATTCACCCCTCCACTTT. The encoded protein is CASSLNSPLHF.

The chain links TRBV19 to TRBJ2-3; D possibly corresponds to TRBD1 (5 bases). Trimming stripped 7 bases from V and 1 base from J, with 18 bases between. CDR3 size: 16 residues. Germline-derived CDR1 and CDR2 are LNHDA and SQIVND (reference sequence). The CDR3 protein is CASTSSQGSGTDTQYF. As DNA, the CDR3 is TGTGCCAGTACCTCATCCCAGGGATCGGGCACAGATACGCAGTATTTT.

This chain joins TRBV30 and TRBJ1-1; no reliable D call. This CDR3 spans 16 amino acids. The V gene lost 2 bases and the J gene lost 3 bases, with 19 bases spanning the gap. Germline CDR1 GTSNPN, CDR2 SVGIG (reference sequence). CDR3 coding DNA: TGTGCCTGGAGTCCCAACGAATCGGTCGGGGACACTGAAGCTTTCTTT. Protein sequence: CAWSPNESVGDTEAFF.

The genes are TRBV19 and TRBJ2-1; tentatively, D is TRBD2 (6 bases). The CDR3 totals 13 residues. V was shortened by 3 bases and J by 6 bases, with 9 bases between the two germline ends. Germline values: CDR1 LNHDA, CDR2 SQIVND (reference sequence). For the CDR3, the DNA is TGTGCCAGTAGTATGGCGGGGTCCAATGAGCAGTTCTTC. This sequence encodes CASSMAGSNEQFF. Supplemented by reference TRBV19 and TRBJ2-1, the full variable domain reads DGGITQSPKYLFRKEGQNVTLSCEQNLNHDAMYWYRQDPGQGLRLIYYSQIVNDFQKGDIAEGYSVSREKKESFPLTVTSAQKNPTAFYLCASSMAGSNEQFFGPGTRLTVL.

J is TRBJ1-5 and V is TRBV12-3 or TRBV12-4; D is unresolved. The CDR3 sequence is 13 residues long. Trimming shortened V by 2 bases and J by 7 bases, and 9 bases separated the two germline ends. CDR3 region: CASSLIEGQPQHF. The CDR3 region has the DNA TGTGCCAGCAGTTTAATAGAGGGACAGCCCCAGCATTTT.

The rearrangement links TRBV15 to TRBJ1-4, with D perhaps matching TRBD1 (5 bases). V lost 11 bases and J lost 7, with 17 bases in between. The CDR3 covers 13 residues. Germline loops: CDR1 LNHNV, CDR2 YYDKDF (reference sequence). The DNA of the CDR3 is TGTGCCGGGGGAGGAGGGTACGGTGAAAAACTGTTTTTT. This codes for CAGGGGYGEKLFF.

Comments on this clone: The germline gene is not matched at one end of the junction; a read error may be the cause. The chain carries TRBV7-6 and TRBJ1-1, with 7 bases aligning to TRBD1. Per germline, CDR1 SGHVS and CDR2 FNYEAQ. The CDR3 contains 15 residues. CDR3 loop: CVSSLEGAGNTEAFF. The DNA of the CDR3 is TGTGTCAGCAGCTTAGAGGGGGCTGGGAACACTGAAGCTTTCTTT.

V and J are TRBV19 and TRBJ1-6, with TRBD1 matching over 8 bases. From germline, CDR1 is LNHDA and CDR2 SQIVND (reference sequence). The trim removed 6 bases at V and 7 bases at J, leaving 8 bases unmatched. This CDR3 has 15 amino acids. CDR3 coding DNA: TGTGCCAGTAGCCTGCGGGGGACAGGAAATTCACCCCTCCACTTT. This translates into CASSLRGTGNSPLHF.

This sequence joins TRBV10-3 and TRBJ2-3, with TRBD1 as a possible D gene (7 bases). Trimming cost V 10 bases and J 4 bases, with 12 bases left between them. Germline V gene sequence: CDR1 ENHRY, CDR2 SYGVKD. This CDR3 spans 12 amino acids. CDR3 in amino acids: CATRGTADTQYF. DNA for the CDR3: TGTGCCACCCGGGGGACAGCAGATACGCAGTATTTT.

This chain connects TRBV15 to TRBJ2-1; D is unclear. Germline V gene data show CDR1 as LNHNV and CDR2 as YYDKDF (reference sequence). V lost 4 bases and J lost 6, with 10 bases in between. CDR3 length equals 13 residues. As DNA, the CDR3 is TGTGCCACCAGCAAAGATACACCCAATGAGCAGTTCTTC. Translating gives CATSKDTPNEQFF.

This sequence joins TRBV2 and TRBJ2-1; no clear D. The CDR3 has 13 residues. CDR1 and CDR2 (germline): SNHLY, FYNNEI. Trimming pared 2 bases from V and 8 bases from J, leaving 10 bases between. CDR3 amino acids: CASSETPRDEQFF. The CDR3 region has the DNA TGTGCCAGCAGTGAAACACCCCGGGATGAGCAGTTCTTC.